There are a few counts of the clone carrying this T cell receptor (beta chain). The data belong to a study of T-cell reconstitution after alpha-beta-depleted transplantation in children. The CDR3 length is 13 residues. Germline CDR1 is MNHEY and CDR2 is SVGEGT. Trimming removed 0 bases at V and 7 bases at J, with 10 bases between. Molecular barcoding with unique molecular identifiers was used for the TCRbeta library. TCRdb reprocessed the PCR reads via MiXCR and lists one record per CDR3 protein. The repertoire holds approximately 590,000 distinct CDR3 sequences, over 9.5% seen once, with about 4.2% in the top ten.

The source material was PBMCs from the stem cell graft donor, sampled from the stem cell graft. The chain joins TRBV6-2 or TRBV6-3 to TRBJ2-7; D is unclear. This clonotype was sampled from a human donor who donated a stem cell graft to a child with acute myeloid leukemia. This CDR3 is CASSYSAALEQYF. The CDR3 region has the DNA TGTGCCAGCAGTTACTCGGCGGCTCTGGAGCAGTACTTC.